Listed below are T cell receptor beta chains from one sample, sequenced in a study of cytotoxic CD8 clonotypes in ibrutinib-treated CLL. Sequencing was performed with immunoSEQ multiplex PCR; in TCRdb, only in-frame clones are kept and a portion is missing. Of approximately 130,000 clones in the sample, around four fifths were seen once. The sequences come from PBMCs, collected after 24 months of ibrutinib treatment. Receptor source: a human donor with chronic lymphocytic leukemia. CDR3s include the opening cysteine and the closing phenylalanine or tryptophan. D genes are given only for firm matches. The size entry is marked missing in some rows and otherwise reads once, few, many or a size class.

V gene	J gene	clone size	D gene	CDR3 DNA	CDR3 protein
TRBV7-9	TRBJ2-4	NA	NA	TGTGCCAGCAGCCTTACCAAAAACATTCAGTACTTC	CASSLTKNIQYF
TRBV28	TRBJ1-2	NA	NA	TGTGCCAGCAGTGGCAGGGTTTCCCCCTATGGCTACACCTTC	CASSGRVSPYGYTF
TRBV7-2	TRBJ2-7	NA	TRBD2	TGTGCCAGCAGCCCGCCCCTGGGGGGGACCGCCCGTTCCGAGCAGTACTTC	CASSPPLGGTARSEQYF
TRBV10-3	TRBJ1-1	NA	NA	TGTGCCATCAGTGAGTTTTCTGGTAAGAACACTGAAGCTTTCTTT	CAISEFSGKNTEAFF
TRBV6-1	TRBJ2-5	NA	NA	TGTGCCAGCCGGGGAGAAGAGACCCAGTACTTC	CASRGEETQYF
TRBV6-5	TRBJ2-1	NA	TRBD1	TGTGCCAGCAATTCCCCGTACGGACAGGCAAAGGAGCAGTTCTTC	CASNSPYGQAKEQFF
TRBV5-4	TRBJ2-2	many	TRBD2	TGTGCCAGCAGGAATCTAGCGGGGGCCGGGGAGCTGTTTTTT	CASRNLAGAGELFF
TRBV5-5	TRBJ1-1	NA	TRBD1	TGTGCCAGCAGCTTAACGCTTACAGGGGATAGTAGTGAAGCTTTCTTT	CASSLTLTGDSSEAFF
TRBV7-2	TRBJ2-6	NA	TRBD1	TGTGCCAGCAGCCTGAACAGGGGCCCTGGGGCCAACGTCCTGACTTTC	CASSLNRGPGANVLTF
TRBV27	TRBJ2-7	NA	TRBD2	TGTGCCAGCAGTTTAGGACTAGCGGGGGGCCGTAACTCCTACGAGCAGTACTTC	CASSLGLAGGRNSYEQYF
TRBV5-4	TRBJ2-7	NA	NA	TGTGCCAGCAGCCAACAGGGTTCAGACGAGCAGTACTTC	CASSQQGSDEQYF
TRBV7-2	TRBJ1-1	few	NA	TGTGCCAGTTTGACGGGGGGCGTTATCACTGAAGCTTTCTTT	CASLTGGVITEAFF
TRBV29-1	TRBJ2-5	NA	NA	TGCAGCGTTGGGCTACAGAAAGAGACCCAGTACTTC	CSVGLQKETQYF
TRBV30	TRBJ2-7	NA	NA	TGTGCCTGGAAATCCTCGGGACTGACCTACGAGCAGTACTTC	CAWKSSGLTYEQYF
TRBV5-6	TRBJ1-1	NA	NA	TGTGCCAGCAGCCCCCCGGCGGGCACTGAAGCTTTCTTT	CASSPPAGTEAFF
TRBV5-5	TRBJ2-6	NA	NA	TGTGCCAGCAGCTTTCGTCCCAGCCAATCTGGGGCCAACGTCCTGACTTTC	CASSFRPSQSGANVLTF